Sequencing of this T cell receptor beta chain was carried out in a study of blood T cell repertoires in COVID-19. As for the study in general: Sample material is recorded as cDNA or gDNA derived from T cells, B-cell-depleted T cells, or PBMCs.

Germline assignment: CDR1 MNHEY and CDR2 SVGAGI. V was cut by 0 bases and J by 7 bases, with 12 bases left in between. This CDR3 is 14 amino acids long. This clone was found once. The table came from immunoSEQ multiplex PCR; TCRdb's copy has only in-frame clones and leaves some out. The sample comprises about 160,000 clones, over 65% of which are singletons, and roughly 8.4% rests with the top ten. J is TRBJ1-1 and V is TRBV6-5; tentative D call: TRBD1 (5 bases). This TCR was recovered from a man in his sixties with acute or convalescent COVID-19. The sequencing input was peripheral blood. CDR3 region: CASSYSEGRIEAFF. CDR3 sequence (DNA): TGTGCCAGCAGTTACTCGGAGGGGAGAATTGAAGCTTTCTTT.